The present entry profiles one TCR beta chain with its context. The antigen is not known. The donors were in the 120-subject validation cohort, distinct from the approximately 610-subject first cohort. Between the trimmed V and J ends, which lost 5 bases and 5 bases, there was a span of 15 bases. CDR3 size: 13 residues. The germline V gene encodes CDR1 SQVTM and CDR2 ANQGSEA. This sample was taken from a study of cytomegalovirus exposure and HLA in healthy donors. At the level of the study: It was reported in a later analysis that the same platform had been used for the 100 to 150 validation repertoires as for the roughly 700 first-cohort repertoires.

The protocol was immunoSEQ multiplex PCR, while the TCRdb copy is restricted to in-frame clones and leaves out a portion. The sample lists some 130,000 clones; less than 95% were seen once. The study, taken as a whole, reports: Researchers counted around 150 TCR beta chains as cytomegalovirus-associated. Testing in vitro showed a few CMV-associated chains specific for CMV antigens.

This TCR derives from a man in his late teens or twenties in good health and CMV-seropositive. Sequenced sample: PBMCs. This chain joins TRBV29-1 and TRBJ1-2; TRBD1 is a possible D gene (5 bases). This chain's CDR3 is CSVPAGGVYGYTF. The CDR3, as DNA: TGCAGCGTTCCCGCCGGGGGGGTATATGGCTACACCTTC.